What follows are 16 T cell receptor beta chains derived from one specimen sequenced in a study of spatial heterogeneity in lung cancer. One entry per CDR3 protein, called by TCRdb with MiXCR from the 5' RACE reads. The sample carries around 110,000 distinct CDR3 sequences, more than 10% recorded once. As for time point: blood at routine non-recurrence follow-up after resection. Sequencing of whole RNA from tumor, nontumor lung or frozen PBMC involved no sorting. The source was PBMCs, collected at follow-up. The receptors stem from a male donor with early-stage non-small cell lung cancer.

This clonotype was recorded a few times. V and J are TRBV7-4 and TRBJ2-2; 10 bases match TRBD2. The ends lost 2 bases at V and 4 bases at J; junction bases unmatched: 7. The CDR3 runs to 17 residues. CDR1 is SGHVT, CDR2 SQSDAQ, per germline. The CDR3 nucleotides are TGTGCCAGCAGCTTAACGGCGGCTAGCGGGAGCACCGGGGAGCTGTTTTTT. Protein: CASSLTAASGSTGELFF.

This clonotype has just a few counts. The chain combines TRBV13 with TRBJ2-7; TRBD1 might be the D (5 bases). Trimming left V 5 bases short and J 3 bases short, with 23 bases between. This CDR3 contains 17 residues. CDR1 is PRHDT, CDR2 FYEKMQ, per germline (reference sequence). DNA for the CDR3: TGTGCCAGCAGCCCCCGCGGAGCAGGACAAGGGTTCTACGAGCAGTACTTC. Translating gives CASSPRGAGQGFYEQYF. The variable domain in full, completed from reference TRBV13 and TRBJ2-7, reads AAGVIQSPRHLIKEKRETATLKCYPIPRHDTVYWYQQGPGQDPQFLISFYEKMQSDKGSIPDRFSAQQFSDYHSELNMSSLELGDSALYFCASSPRGAGQGFYEQYFGPGTRLTVT.

This clonotype was observed a few times. CDR3 DNA: TGCGCCAGCAGCCAAGATGCTGGCTATGGCTACACCTTC. It specifies CASSQDAGYGYTF. This chain links TRBV4-1 with TRBJ1-2; no firm D call. The CDR3 totals 13 residues. CDR1 is MGHRA and CDR2 is YSYEKL in the germline V gene. Trimming stripped 0 bases from V and 4 bases from J, with 6 bases between.

This clonotype was seen ten or more times. The rearrangement uses TRBV20-1 and TRBJ2-4; 9 nucleotides agree with TRBD1. Germline V gene data show CDR1 as DFQATT and CDR2 as SNEGSKA (reference sequence). CDR3 length: 15 residues. V lost 0 bases, J lost 5 bases, and 5 bases stayed unmatched. CDR3 loop: CSAREGTGRENIQYF. CDR3 nucleotide sequence: TGCAGTGCTAGAGAAGGGACAGGGAGGGAAAACATTCAGTACTTC.

This clonotype appeared a few times. CDR3 in DNA: TGTGCCATCAGACCTGCGGGGACAGGGGGCTTTGGCTACACCTTC. Its translation is CAIRPAGTGGFGYTF. The rearrangement links TRBV10-3 to TRBJ1-2; 12 nucleotides align to TRBD1. Losses at the gene ends were 6 bases for V and 7 bases for J; bases not matched to a gene: 9. This CDR3 contains 15 residues. Germline V lookup: CDR1 ENHRY, CDR2 SYGVKD.

The genes are TRBV11-1 and TRBJ2-1; D ambiguous. The CDR3 contains 13 residues. Trimming took 0 bases from V and 7 from J, leaving 7 bases between them. Germline V gene sequence: CDR1 SGHAT, CDR2 FQDESV (reference sequence). The CDR3 region has the DNA TGTGCCAGCAGCTTAGCCCCCGAGAATGAGCAGTTCTTC. It is translated as CASSLAPENEQFF.

The chain joins TRBV6-1 to TRBJ2-1, with TRBD1 matching 9 bases. CDR1 and CDR2 from the germline V gene are MNHNS and SASEGT. The CDR3 runs to 15 residues. J lost 6 bases, V lost 10 bases, and 13 bases had no gene match. CDR3: CATHRTGVQLNEQFF. In DNA form, the CDR3 reads TGTGCCACCCACCGGACAGGGGTTCAGCTCAATGAGCAGTTCTTC.

The rearrangement uses TRBV10-3 and TRBJ2-7; TRBD1 aligns across 7 bases. J was trimmed by 6 bases and V by 11 bases; bases with no gene match: 13. The CDR3 covers 13 residues. CDR1 is ENHRY, CDR2 SYGVKD, per germline. The CDR3 coding sequence is TGTGCCCCGGGTGACAGGGTCGGTGGCGAGCAGTACTTC. Translation gives CAPGDRVGGEQYF.

V gene TRBV3-1 combines with J gene TRBJ2-5; D gene ambiguous. CDR1 LGHDT and CDR2 YNNKEL come from the germline V gene (reference sequence). This CDR3 comprises 15 residues. Trimming stripped 2 bases from V and 1 base from J, with 11 bases between. The CDR3 reads CASSQNTVSQETQYF. CDR3 DNA sequence: TGTGCCAGCAGCCAAAATACAGTAAGCCAAGAGACCCAGTACTTC.

V usage is TRBV7-9 and J usage is TRBJ2-7, with D possibly being TRBD1 (5 bases). Per the germline V gene, CDR1 is SEHNR and CDR2 is FQNEAQ (reference sequence). This CDR3 contains 14 residues. With 6 bases removed from V and 2 bases from J, the gap between germline ends came to 14 bases. In DNA, the CDR3 is TGTGCCAGCAGTTCGGACACCGCCGCCTACGAGCAGTACTTC. It yields the protein CASSSDTAAYEQYF.

This clonotype was counted ten times or more. V is TRBV12-3 or TRBV12-4 and J is TRBJ2-3; TRBD1 aligns across 7 bases. The CDR3 length is 16 residues. The ends lost 4 bases at V and 2 bases at J; junction bases unmatched: 9. CDR3 bases: TGTGCCAGCAGTTCGGGGACAGCCATCTTCACAGATACGCAGTATTTT. Translation: CASSSGTAIFTDTQYF.

V gene TRBV20-1 combines with J gene TRBJ2-1; 9 bases fit TRBD1. V was clipped by 3 bases and J by 6 bases; unmatched bases: 6. In germline, CDR1 is DFQATT, CDR2 SNEGSKA (reference sequence). The CDR3 sequence is 14 residues long. CDR3 DNA: TGCAGTGCTAGGGGGGGGACAGGGACCAATGAGCAGTTCTTC. Translation: CSARGGTGTNEQFF.

The V and J genes are TRBV12-3 or TRBV12-4 and TRBJ1-3; the match to TRBD1 covers 11 bases. The CDR3 extends over 15 amino acids. J lost 2 bases, V lost 6 bases, and 3 bases had no gene match. CDR3 protein: CASRPGQGAGNTIYF. The CDR3 bases are TGTGCCAGCAGACCGGGACAGGGGGCTGGAAACACCATATATTTT.

This clonotype showed up just once. The chain combines TRBV5-1 with TRBJ2-6; D is uncertain. The germline CDR1 and CDR2 sequences are SGHRS and YFSETQ. V was shortened by 2 bases and J by 1 base, with 7 bases between the two germline ends. This CDR3 contains 15 residues. The CDR3 nucleotides are TGCGCCAGCAGCTTCCTCTCTTCTGGGGCCAACGTCCTGACTTTC. As protein: CASSFLSSGANVLTF.

This clonotype was seen ten or more times. At one of its ends the junction is not consistent with the germline gene, which may arise from a read error. The chain couples TRBV12-3 or TRBV12-4 to TRBJ1-2; the D gene is possibly TRBD1 (5 bases). The CDR3 consists of 13 residues. CDR3 sequence reads: CASSLDRNYGYTF. CDR3 bases: TGTGCCAGCAGCTTAGACAGAAACTATGGCTACACCTTC.

This clonotype was recorded a few times. The V and J genes are TRBV2 and TRBJ2-2; D not resolved. The CDR3 totals 15 residues. Germline V gives CDR1 SNHLY, CDR2 FYNNEI. V was cut by 6 bases and J by 4 bases, with 15 bases left in between. The chain's CDR3 is CASRNGFSPTGELFF. In nucleotides, the CDR3 is TGTGCCAGCAGGAACGGATTTTCGCCCACCGGGGAGCTGTTTTTT. The entire variable domain, with the rest obtained from reference TRBV2 and TRBJ2-2, is as follows: EPEVTQTPSHQVTQMGQEVILRCVPISNHLYFYWYRQILGQKVEFLVSFYNNEISEKSEIFDDQFSVERPDGSNFTLKIRSTKLEDSAMYFCASRNGFSPTGELFFGEGSRLTVL.